Presented here are 28 T cell receptor beta chains from one specimen sequenced in a study of T cells in Graves' hyperthyroidism and ophthalmopathy. RNA transcripts gave rise to amplified TCR beta CDR3 regions. Carried out on the TCR CDR3, a first-round RT-PCR used the HTBI primer set. TCRdb reprocessed the multiplex PCR reads with MiXCR, giving one entry per CDR3 protein. The data contain about half a million distinct CDR3 sequences, around 21% of them singletons. Sequenced input: blood. These receptors originate from a man aged 18 to 35 with Graves' hyperthyroidism.

There are many counts of this clonotype. The chain links TRBV5-1 to TRBJ1-5, with 7 positions matching TRBD1. Germline loops: CDR1 SGHRS, CDR2 YFSETQ. V lost 6 bases, J lost 5 bases, and 11 bases stayed unmatched. The CDR3 sequence is 15 residues long. CDR3 in DNA: TGCGCCAGCACTCACCGGGACAGTTGGTATCAGCCCCAGCATTTT. Translating it yields CASTHRDSWYQPQHF.

This clonotype was seen many times. CDR3 DNA: TGTGCCAGCAGTGAAAAGGGCGGCGACAACACCGGGGAGCTGTTTTTT. Its translation: CASSEKGGDNTGELFF. The chain has TRBV6-1 and TRBJ2-2, with unresolved D. The germline V gene encodes CDR1 MNHNS and CDR2 SASEGT. The CDR3 spans 16 residues. V lost 2 bases to trimming and J lost 2 bases, with 12 bases between them.

This clonotype has a count of ten or more. The chain couples TRBV10-3 to TRBJ2-5; D uncertain. V lost 4 bases, J lost 5 bases, and 11 bases lay in between. Germline V gives CDR1 ENHRY, CDR2 SYGVKD. The CDR3 extends over 13 amino acids. CDR3 residues: CAISGSGLETQYF. The CDR3, as DNA: TGTGCCATCAGTGGTTCAGGTCTCGAGACCCAGTACTTC.

In this sample, this clonotype turned up many times. The chain carries TRBV5-1 and TRBJ2-7, with a tentative D call TRBD2 (5 bases). CDR3 length: 13 residues. CDR1 is SGHRS and CDR2 is YFSETQ in the germline V gene. Between the trimmed V and J ends, which lost 5 bases and 1 base, there was a span of 10 bases. Here the CDR3 reads CASREDGSYEQYF. CDR3 nucleotides: TGCGCCAGCAGGGAGGACGGGTCCTACGAGCAGTACTTC.

The chain has TRBV11-1 and TRBJ1-2; D is uncertain. The V end was cut by 0 bases, the J end by 2 bases, with 13 bases between. CDR1 SGHAT and CDR2 FQDESV come from the germline V gene (reference sequence). The CDR3 is made up of 16 amino acids. The CDR3 sequence is CASSLATAARNYGYTF. CDR3 DNA: TGTGCCAGCAGCTTAGCGACGGCCGCGAGGAACTATGGCTACACCTTC.

The chain has TRBV12-3 or TRBV12-4 and TRBJ2-7; D not resolved. The CDR3 loop spans 15 amino acids. Deletions cut 8 bases from V and 2 bases from J, with 19 bases between. The CDR3 region has the DNA TGTGCCAGCTGTAGGCCGGTGAGAAAGACCTACGAGCAGTACTTC. Residues: CASCRPVRKTYEQYF.

The gene calls are TRBV28 and TRBJ2-2, with 15 bases aligning to TRBD2. V lost 2 bases, J lost 6 bases, and 10 bases stayed unmatched. This CDR3 is built from 19 residues. Per germline, CDR1 MDHEN and CDR2 SYDVKM. The chain's CDR3 is CASSLEGTSGGSHPGELFF. As DNA, the CDR3 is TGTGCCAGCAGTTTAGAAGGGACTAGCGGGGGGTCCCACCCCGGGGAGCTGTTTTTT.

This clonotype was recorded a few times. This sequence joins TRBV6-1 and TRBJ1-6, with no clear D. Germline assignment: CDR1 MNHNS and CDR2 SASEGT. The V end was cut by 6 bases, the J end by 1 base, with 7 bases between. The CDR3 has 14 residues. The CDR3 protein is CASRRESYNSPLHF. CDR3 in DNA: TGTGCCAGCAGGCGGGAATCCTATAATTCACCCCTCCACTTT.

There are many counts of this clonotype. The chain has TRBV7-8 and TRBJ2-2; 9 positions agree with TRBD2. Germline values: CDR1 SGHVS, CDR2 FQNEAQ. The CDR3 runs 16 residues. The V gene end was trimmed by 5 bases and the J gene end by 1 base; junction bases not matched to a gene: 5. The CDR3 reads CASSRGGAGNTGELFF. The CDR3 coding sequence is TGTGCCAGCAGCCGCGGGGGGGCGGGGAACACCGGGGAGCTGTTTTTT.

On this clonotype: This is likely a read error, given that the CDR3 carries no conserved phenylalanine or tryptophan at its end. The chain carries TRBV20-1 and TRBJ1-6; D call uncertain. Per the germline V gene, CDR1 is DFQATT and CDR2 is SNEGSKA (reference sequence). Trimming shortened V by 3 bases and J by 7 bases, and 10 bases separated the two germline ends. The CDR3 is 13 residues long. In DNA, the CDR3 is TGCAGTGCTAGTGAAACAGAAAATTCACCCCTCCACTCT. Encoded protein: CSASETENSPLHS.

This chain uses TRBV28 with TRBJ1-1; TRBD1 matches at 8 bases. The CDR3 runs 16 residues. V shed 5 bases, J shed 6 bases, and the junction held 14 bases outside the gene matches. Germline assignment: CDR1 MDHEN and CDR2 SYDVKM. DNA of the CDR3: TGTGCCAGCAGTCCCGGGACAGGCGTCCGTCGGCCTGAAGCTTTCTTT. Encoded protein: CASSPGTGVRRPEAFF.

This clonotype has a count of ten or more. V and J are TRBV6-1 and TRBJ2-5; 9 bases match TRBD1. The CDR3 loop spans 14 amino acids. Germline values: CDR1 MNHNS, CDR2 SASEGT. The J segment lost 5 bases and the V segment lost 5 bases, leaving 6 bases of the junction unmatched. CDR3 DNA: TGTGCCAGCAGTCCCGGGACAGGGTTGGAGACCCAGTACTTC. It codes for CASSPGTGLETQYF.

As to this clonotype: A read error may be the cause here, since a much bigger clone is one base away. The rearrangement links TRBV24-1 to TRBJ1-2; D is ambiguous. Germline CDR1 reads KGHDR; CDR2 reads SFDVKD. The CDR3 totals 18 residues. The V end was cut by 1 base, the J end by 7 bases, with 24 bases between. CDR3 bases: TGTGCCACCAGTGATTTCGTAACCAGAGTCTGCTTATTGATTGGCTACACCTTC. It translates to CATSDFVTRVCLLIGYTF.

This clonotype occurred many times. The chain joins TRBV2 to TRBJ2-7, with D perhaps TRBD1 (5 bases). Per germline, CDR1 SNHLY and CDR2 FYNNEI. This CDR3 has 13 residues. Trimming removed 5 bases at V and 1 base at J, with 9 bases between. CDR3 in amino acids: CASSWGRSYEQYF. CDR3 bases: TGTGCCAGCAGTTGGGGCAGGTCCTACGAGCAGTACTTC.

This clonotype has only a few counts. V is TRBV27 and J is TRBJ2-7, with D hard to call. The germline gives CDR1 MNHEY, CDR2 SMNVEV (reference sequence). CDR3 length equals 13 residues. V gave up 6 bases and J gave up 2 bases, with 11 bases separating them. The CDR3 spells CASRASWAYEQYF. Here the CDR3 DNA reads TGTGCCAGCAGGGCCAGCTGGGCCTACGAGCAGTACTTC.

This clonotype was recorded at least ten times. The V and J genes are TRBV12-3 or TRBV12-4 and TRBJ1-1; 8 bases line up with TRBD1. The CDR3 is 14 amino acids. V was clipped by 3 bases and J by 6 bases; unmatched bases: 6. CDR3 sequence reads: CASSFWTGRAEAFF. The CDR3 nucleotides are TGTGCCAGCAGTTTCTGGACAGGGAGGGCTGAAGCTTTCTTT.

This clonotype was recorded a few times. The gene calls are TRBV2 and TRBJ2-2; no definite D call. The V end was cut by 2 bases, the J end by 1 base, with 14 bases between. CDR1 and CDR2 (germline): SNHLY, FYNNEI. This CDR3 comprises 17 residues. This chain's CDR3 is CASSETRAAKNTGELFF. The CDR3 nucleotides are TGTGCCAGCAGTGAAACCCGGGCTGCTAAGAACACCGGGGAGCTGTTTTTT.

The CDR3 here is CASSNTGEVETQYF. The CDR3 coding sequence is TGTGCCAGCAGTAATACAGGGGAAGTCGAGACCCAGTACTTC. The rearrangement uses TRBV12-3 or TRBV12-4 and TRBJ2-5; the match to TRBD1 covers 7 bases. The length of the CDR3 is 14 residues. Trimming cost V 5 bases and J 5 bases; bases outside gene matches: 8.

This clonotype showed up just a few times. This chain links TRBV4-2 with TRBJ2-4; TRBD1 is a possible D gene (5 bases). The V and J ends lost 3 bases and 3 bases respectively, with 15 bases between them. Germline V gene data show CDR1 as LGHNA and CDR2 as YNFKEQ. The CDR3 runs to 16 residues. CDR3 bases: TGTGCCAGCAGCCACCCACAGGCGGTTGGCAAAAACATTCAGTACTTC. Amino acids: CASSHPQAVGKNIQYF.

There are many counts of this clonotype. This sequence joins TRBV6-1 and TRBJ2-5; 8 nucleotides match TRBD1. There are 13 residues in the CDR3. Germline V gene data show CDR1 as MNHNS and CDR2 as SASEGT. J lost 5 bases, V lost 7 bases, and 6 bases had no gene match. Here the CDR3 DNA reads TGTGCCAGCACGGGCCCAGGGGGCGAGACCCAGTACTTC. Protein sequence: CASTGPGGETQYF.

This clonotype was detected ten times or more. Germline is not matched at one junction end, which may reflect a read error. The rearrangement uses TRBV9 and TRBJ2-2; TRBD1 or TRBD2 may be the D gene (5 bases each). Germline V gene lookup returns CDR1 SGDLS and CDR2 YYNGEE. The CDR3 has 12 amino acids. The CDR3 is CASRDSTGKLFF. Here the CDR3 DNA reads TGTGCCAGCAGAGACAGCACCGGGAAGCTGTTTTTT. Looking up the rest from reference TRBV9 and TRBJ2-2 gives the full variable domain: DSGVTQTPKHLITATGQRVTLRCSPRSGDLSVYWYQQSLDQGLQFLIQYYNGEERAKGNILERFSAQQFPDLHSELNLSSLELGDSALYFCASRDSTGKLFFGEGSRLTVL.

Concerning this clonotype: A much larger clone lies one base from this, so it may be a read error. As the CDR3 is not closed by the conserved phenylalanine or tryptophan, this likely results from a read error. V is TRBV30 and J is TRBJ1-1; the match to TRBD1 covers 8 bases. Per the germline V gene, CDR1 is GTSNPN and CDR2 is SVGIG (reference sequence). The CDR3 runs to 14 residues. Germline trimming cut 4 bases from V and 5 bases from J; bases unmatched to any gene: 9. The CDR3 reads CAWNADRGLTEAFS. CDR3 nucleotide sequence: TGTGCCTGGAACGCCGACAGGGGCTTAACTGAAGCTTTCTCT.

This clonotype was counted ten times or more. The CDR3 DNA reads TGTGCCAGCAGTCTGGGCTTTCCAGACGGGCAGCCCCAGCATTTT. Amino acid sequence: CASSLGFPDGQPQHF. This chain uses TRBV28 with TRBJ1-5; D is uncertain. Trimming removed 5 bases from V and 7 bases from J, with 18 bases in between. This CDR3 has 15 amino acids. Germline loops: CDR1 MDHEN, CDR2 SYDVKM.

The genes are TRBV6-2 or TRBV6-3 and TRBJ2-5, with 10 bases matching TRBD1. There are 15 residues in the CDR3. Trimming took 5 bases from V and 6 from J; bases not matched to a gene: 9. Germline loops: CDR1 MNHEY, CDR2 SVGEGT. Written as DNA, the CDR3 is TGTGCCAGCAGTCCAACGACAGGGGGCCGTCAGACCCAGTACTTC. It translates to CASSPTTGGRQTQYF.

This rearrangement joins TRBV27 to TRBJ1-2, with D perhaps TRBD1 (6 bases). The CDR3 is 14 residues long. The V gene's germline CDR1 is MNHEY and CDR2 SMNVEV (reference sequence). Trimming cost V 1 base and J 7 bases, with 13 bases left between them. CDR3 in DNA: TGTGCCAGCAGTTTATTGACAGGTTCTGGTGGCTACACCTTC. Amino acid sequence: CASSLLTGSGGYTF.

The chain links TRBV28 to TRBJ1-2, with D perhaps matching TRBD1 (5 bases). CDR3 length: 14 amino acids. V was trimmed by 3 bases and J by 6 bases, leaving 14 bases between them. Germline CDR1 reads MDHEN; CDR2 reads SYDVKM. CDR3: CASSFGSGNHGYTF. Written as DNA, the CDR3 is TGTGCCAGCAGTTTCGGGTCAGGGAACCATGGCTACACCTTC.

The rearrangement links TRBV24-1 to TRBJ1-2; perhaps TRBD1 as D (6 bases). The ends were cut back, 4 bases at V and 6 bases at J, with 14 bases in the middle. The CDR3 is 14 residues long. Germline assignment: CDR1 KGHDR and CDR2 SFDVKD. The CDR3 nucleotides read TGTGCCACCAGTGACTCAGACAGGTGGGATGGCTACACCTTC. Translated, it gives CATSDSDRWDGYTF.

This clonotype was seen at least ten times. This chain links TRBV20-1 with TRBJ2-5, with D possibly being TRBD1 (6 bases). Germline CDR1 and CDR2: DFQATT and SNEGSKA (reference sequence). Trimming stripped 6 bases from V and 5 bases from J, with 19 bases between. This CDR3 region has 14 residues. CDR3 amino acids: CSAEDSLWVETQYF. The CDR3 region has the DNA TGCAGTGCCGAGGACAGCCTATGGGTTGAGACCCAGTACTTC.